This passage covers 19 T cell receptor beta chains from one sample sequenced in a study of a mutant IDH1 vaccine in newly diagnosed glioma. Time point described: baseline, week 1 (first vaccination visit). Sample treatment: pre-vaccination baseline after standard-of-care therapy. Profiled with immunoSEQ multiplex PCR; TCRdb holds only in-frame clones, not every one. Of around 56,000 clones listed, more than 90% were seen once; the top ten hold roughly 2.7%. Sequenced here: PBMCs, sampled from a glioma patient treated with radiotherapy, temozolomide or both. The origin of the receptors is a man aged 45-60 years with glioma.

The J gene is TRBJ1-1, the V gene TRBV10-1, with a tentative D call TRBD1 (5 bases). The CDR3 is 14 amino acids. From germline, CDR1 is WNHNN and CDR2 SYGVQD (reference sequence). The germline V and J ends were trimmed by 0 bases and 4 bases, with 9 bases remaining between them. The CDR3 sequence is CASSESRDGTEAFF. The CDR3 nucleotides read TGCGCCAGCAGTGAGTCCAGGGACGGCACTGAAGCTTTCTTT.

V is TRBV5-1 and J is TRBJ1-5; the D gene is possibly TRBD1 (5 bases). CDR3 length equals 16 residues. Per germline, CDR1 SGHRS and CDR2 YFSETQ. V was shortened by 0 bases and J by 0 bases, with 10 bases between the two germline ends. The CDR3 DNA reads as TGCGCCAGCAGCTTGGAGGCAGGGTATAGCAATCAGCCCCAGCATTTT. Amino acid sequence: CASSLEAGYSNQPQHF.

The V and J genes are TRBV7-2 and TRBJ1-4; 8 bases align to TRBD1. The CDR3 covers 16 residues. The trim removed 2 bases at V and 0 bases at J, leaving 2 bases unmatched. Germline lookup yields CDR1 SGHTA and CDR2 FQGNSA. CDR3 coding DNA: TGTGCCAGCAGCTTAAGGGGACAGGCAACTAATGAAAAACTGTTTTTT. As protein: CASSLRGQATNEKLFF.

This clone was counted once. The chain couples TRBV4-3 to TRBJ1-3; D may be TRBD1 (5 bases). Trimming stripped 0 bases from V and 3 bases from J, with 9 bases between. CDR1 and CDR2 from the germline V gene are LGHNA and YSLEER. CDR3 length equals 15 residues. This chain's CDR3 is CASSQDPGGGNTIYF. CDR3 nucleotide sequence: TGCGCCAGCAGCCAAGATCCTGGGGGTGGAAACACCATATATTTT.

The CDR3 nucleotides read TGTGCCAGCAGTGACTCCCGGGACAGGGAGTCCGAAGCTTTCTTT. It encodes CASSDSRDRESEAFF. V gene TRBV6-4 combines with J gene TRBJ1-1, with TRBD1 matching 9 bases. Trimming at V came to 0 bases and at J to 8 bases, leaving 7 bases not matched to a gene. The CDR3 has 15 amino acids. Germline V gene sequence: CDR1 MRHNA, CDR2 SNTAGT.

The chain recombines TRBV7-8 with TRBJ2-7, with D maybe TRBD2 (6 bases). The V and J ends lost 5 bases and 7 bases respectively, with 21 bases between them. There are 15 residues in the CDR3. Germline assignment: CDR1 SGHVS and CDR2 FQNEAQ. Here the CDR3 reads CASSTKMGVGGEQYF. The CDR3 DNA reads TGTGCCAGCAGCACGAAAATGGGAGTGGGGGGAGAGCAGTACTTC.

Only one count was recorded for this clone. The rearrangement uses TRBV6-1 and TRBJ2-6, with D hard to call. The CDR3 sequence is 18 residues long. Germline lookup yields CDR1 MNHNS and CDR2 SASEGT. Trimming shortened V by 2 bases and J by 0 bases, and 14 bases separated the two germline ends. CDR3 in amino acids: CASSEYPLLDSGANVLTF. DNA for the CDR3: TGTGCCAGCAGTGAATACCCCTTGTTAGACTCTGGGGCCAACGTCCTGACTTTC.

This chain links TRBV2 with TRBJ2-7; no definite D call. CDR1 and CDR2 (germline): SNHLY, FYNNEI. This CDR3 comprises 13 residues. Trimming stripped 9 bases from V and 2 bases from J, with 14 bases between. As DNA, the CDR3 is TGTGCCAGAGAGGATGCCCGTACCTACGAGCAGTACTTC. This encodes CAREDARTYEQYF.

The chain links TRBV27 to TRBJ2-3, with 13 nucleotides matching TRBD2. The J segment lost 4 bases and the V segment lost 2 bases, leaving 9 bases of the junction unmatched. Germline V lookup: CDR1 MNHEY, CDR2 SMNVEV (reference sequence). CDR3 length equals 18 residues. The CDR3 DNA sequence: TGTGCCAGCAGTTTACTACTAGCGGGAGGGCCGGTAGCAGATACGCAGTATTTT. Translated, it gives CASSLLLAGGPVADTQYF.

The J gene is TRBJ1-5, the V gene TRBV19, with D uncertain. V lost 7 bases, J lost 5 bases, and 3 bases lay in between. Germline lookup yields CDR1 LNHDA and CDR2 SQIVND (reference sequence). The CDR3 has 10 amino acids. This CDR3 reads CASNHQPQHF. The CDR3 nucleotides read TGTGCCAGTAATCATCAGCCCCAGCATTTT.

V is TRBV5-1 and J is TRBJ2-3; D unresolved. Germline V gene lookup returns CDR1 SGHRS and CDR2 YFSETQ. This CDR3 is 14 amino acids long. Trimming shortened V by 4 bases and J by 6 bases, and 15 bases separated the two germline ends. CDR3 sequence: CASSPGLSVDTQYF. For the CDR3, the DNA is TGCGCCAGCAGCCCTGGTCTCAGTGTCGATACGCAGTATTTT.

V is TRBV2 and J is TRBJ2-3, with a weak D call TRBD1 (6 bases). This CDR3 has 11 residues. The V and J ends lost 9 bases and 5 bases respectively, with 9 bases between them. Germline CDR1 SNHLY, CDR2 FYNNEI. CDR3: CASQGRDTQYF. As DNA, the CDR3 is TGTGCCAGTCAGGGGAGAGATACGCAGTATTTT.

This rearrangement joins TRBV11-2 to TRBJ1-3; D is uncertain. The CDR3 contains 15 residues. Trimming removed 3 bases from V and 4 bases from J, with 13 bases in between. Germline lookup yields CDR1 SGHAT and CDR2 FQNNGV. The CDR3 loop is CASSFYPRGGNTIYF. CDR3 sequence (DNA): TGTGCCAGCAGCTTTTATCCCCGAGGGGGAAACACCATATATTTT.

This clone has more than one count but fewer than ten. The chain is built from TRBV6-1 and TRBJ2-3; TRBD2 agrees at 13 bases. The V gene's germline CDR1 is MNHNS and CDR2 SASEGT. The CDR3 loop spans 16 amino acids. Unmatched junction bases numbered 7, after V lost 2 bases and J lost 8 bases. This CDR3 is CASSESGGLAGFTQYF. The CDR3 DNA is TGTGCCAGCAGTGAAAGTGGGGGACTAGCGGGGTTTACGCAGTATTTT.

The CDR3 sequence is CASERLAGGTDTQYF. Written as DNA, the CDR3 is TGCGCCAGCGAAAGACTAGCGGGAGGAACAGATACGCAGTATTTT. The V gene is TRBV5-1, the J gene TRBJ2-3; 13 nucleotides line up with TRBD2. CDR3 size: 15 residues. After removal of 7 bases from V and 3 bases from J, the junction contained 5 bases not matched to a gene. CDR1 is SGHRS, CDR2 YFSETQ, per germline.

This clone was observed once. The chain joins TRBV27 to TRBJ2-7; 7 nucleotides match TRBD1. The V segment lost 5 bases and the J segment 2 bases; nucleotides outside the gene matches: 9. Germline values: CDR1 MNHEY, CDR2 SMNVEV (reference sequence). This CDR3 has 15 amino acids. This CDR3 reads CASSLRTGGTYEQYF. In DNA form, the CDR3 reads TGTGCCAGCAGTCTAAGGACAGGTGGGACCTACGAGCAGTACTTC.

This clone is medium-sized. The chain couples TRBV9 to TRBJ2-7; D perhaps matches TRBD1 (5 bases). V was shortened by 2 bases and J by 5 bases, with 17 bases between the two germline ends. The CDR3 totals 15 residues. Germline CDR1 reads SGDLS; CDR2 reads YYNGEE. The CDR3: CASSVSQGGPDEQYF. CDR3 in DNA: TGTGCCAGCAGCGTGTCTCAGGGCGGACCGGACGAGCAGTACTTC.

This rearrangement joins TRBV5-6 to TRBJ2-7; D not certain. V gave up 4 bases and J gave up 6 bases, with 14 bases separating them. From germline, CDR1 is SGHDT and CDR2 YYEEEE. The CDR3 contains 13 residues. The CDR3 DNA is TGTGCCAGCAGCCCACCGGTGAGCACCGAGCAGTACTTC. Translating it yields CASSPPVSTEQYF.

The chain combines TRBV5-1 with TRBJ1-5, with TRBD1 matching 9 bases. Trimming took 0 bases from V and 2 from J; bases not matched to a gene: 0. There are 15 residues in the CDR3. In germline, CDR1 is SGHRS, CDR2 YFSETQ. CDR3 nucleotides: TGCGCCAGCAGCTTGGGGACAGGGGGCAATCAGCCCCAGCATTTT. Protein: CASSLGTGGNQPQHF.